Listed below are T cell receptor beta chains from one sample, sequenced in a study of T cells after yellow fever vaccination. MiXCR, applied by TCRdb to the 5' RACE reads, yields one record per CDR3 protein. The table records approximately 120,000 distinct CDR3 sequences, around 7.4% of them present only once. Sequenced here: CD4+ T cells sorted from PBMCs, sampled about 10 days after the first yellow fever vaccination. The receptors derive from a man between 18 and 29 years old who received the YFV17D yellow fever vaccine. Each CDR3 is given with its conserved first and last residue. The D gene is left open where the match is weak. Clone size is shown for a subset of rows, as once, few, many or a class of expanded clone.

d_call: -; v_call: TRBV12-3/TRBV12-4; clone_size: many; j_call: TRBJ1-5; cdr3_aa: CASSPDRYQPQHF; cdr3_nt: TGTGCCAGCAGCCCGGACAGATATCAGCCCCAGCATTTT
d_call: -; v_call: TRBV9; clone_size: many; j_call: TRBJ2-5; cdr3_aa: CASSARGDLLATQYF; cdr3_nt: TGTGCCAGCAGCGCAAGGGGGGACTTGCTTGCGACCCAGTACTTC
d_call: TRBD2; v_call: TRBV4-3; clone_size: -; j_call: TRBJ2-5; cdr3_aa: CASSQDRRGWLETQYF; cdr3_nt: TGCGCCAGCAGCCAAGATAGGCGGGGGTGGTTGGAGACCCAGTACTTC
d_call: -; v_call: TRBV9; clone_size: many; j_call: TRBJ1-6; cdr3_aa: CASSGQHYNSPLHF; cdr3_nt: TGTGCCAGCAGTGGACAGCACTATAATTCACCCCTCCACTTT
d_call: -; v_call: TRBV14; clone_size: many; j_call: TRBJ1-2; cdr3_aa: CASSHRTDRSPDIGYGYTF; cdr3_nt: TGTGCCAGCAGCCATCGAACCGACAGGTCCCCGGACATTGGCTATGGCTACACCTTC
d_call: TRBD2; v_call: TRBV12-3/TRBV12-4; clone_size: many; j_call: TRBJ2-5; cdr3_aa: CASTSGGARKTQYF; cdr3_nt: TGTGCCAGCACGAGCGGGGGGGCGCGGAAGACCCAGTACTTC
d_call: TRBD2; v_call: TRBV10-1; clone_size: many; j_call: TRBJ2-3; cdr3_aa: CASSLAGDYPDTQYF; cdr3_nt: TGCGCCAGCTCCCTGGCGGGGGACTACCCAGATACGCAGTATTTT
d_call: -; v_call: TRBV4-2; clone_size: many; j_call: TRBJ1-4; cdr3_aa: CASSQDGSKLFF; cdr3_nt: TGTGCCAGCAGCCAAGATGGCTCTAAACTGTTTTTT
d_call: -; v_call: TRBV12-3/TRBV12-4; clone_size: many; j_call: TRBJ2-5; cdr3_aa: CASTPRGGAETQYF; cdr3_nt: TGTGCCAGCACCCCGCGCGGCGGGGCAGAGACCCAGTACTTC
d_call: TRBD1; v_call: TRBV5-1; clone_size: many; j_call: TRBJ1-1; cdr3_aa: CASSLGQGALGTEAFF; cdr3_nt: TGCGCCAGCAGCTTGGGACAGGGGGCCTTGGGCACTGAAGCTTTCTTT
d_call: TRBD2; v_call: TRBV6-2/TRBV6-3; clone_size: -; j_call: TRBJ2-3; cdr3_aa: CASIPRRQKAGKQGTDTQYF; cdr3_nt: TGTGCCAGCATCCCCAGGCGCCAGAAAGCGGGGAAACAAGGCACAGATACGCAGTATTTT
d_call: TRBD2; v_call: TRBV7-2; clone_size: many; j_call: TRBJ2-1; cdr3_aa: CASSLVRLAVYNEQFF; cdr3_nt: TGTGCCAGCAGCTTAGTGCGTCTAGCGGTTTACAATGAGCAGTTCTTC
d_call: -; v_call: TRBV7-2; clone_size: many; j_call: TRBJ2-1; cdr3_aa: CASSRTSNEQFF; cdr3_nt: TGTGCCAGCAGCCGCACTAGCAATGAGCAGTTCTTC
d_call: -; v_call: TRBV4-2; clone_size: many; j_call: TRBJ1-2; cdr3_aa: CASSQDIAVGQGWGYTF; cdr3_nt: TGTGCCAGCAGCCAAGATATCGCGGTCGGGCAGGGATGGGGCTACACCTTC
d_call: -; v_call: TRBV18; clone_size: many; j_call: TRBJ1-2; cdr3_aa: CASSPFSGGVNYGYTF; cdr3_nt: TGTGCCAGCTCACCATTTTCGGGGGGAGTAAACTATGGCTACACCTTC
d_call: -; v_call: TRBV9; clone_size: many; j_call: TRBJ1-3; cdr3_aa: CASSLLWDSTNTIYF; cdr3_nt: TGTGCCAGCAGTCTATTGTGGGACTCGACCAACACCATATATTTT
d_call: -; v_call: TRBV5-6; clone_size: many; j_call: TRBJ1-2; cdr3_aa: CASSTRSRRAYGYTF; cdr3_nt: TGTGCCAGCAGCACCCGTTCCCGGAGGGCCTATGGCTACACCTTC
d_call: -; v_call: TRBV7-2; clone_size: many; j_call: TRBJ2-3; cdr3_aa: CASSQDPPPGLHTQYF; cdr3_nt: TGTGCCAGCAGCCAAGACCCCCCCCCAGGGCTCCATACGCAGTATTTT
d_call: -; v_call: TRBV20-1; clone_size: many; j_call: TRBJ2-1; cdr3_aa: CSAVVGLSSYNEQFF; cdr3_nt: TGCAGTGCAGTGGTGGGGTTGAGCTCCTACAATGAGCAGTTCTTC
d_call: TRBD1; v_call: TRBV5-1; clone_size: many; j_call: TRBJ2-1; cdr3_aa: CASRRGQGADEQFF; cdr3_nt: TGCGCCAGCAGAAGAGGACAGGGGGCGGATGAGCAGTTCTTC
d_call: TRBD2; v_call: TRBV7-2; clone_size: few; j_call: TRBJ2-7; cdr3_aa: CASSLVFSGGPYEQYF; cdr3_nt: TGTGCCAGCAGCTTAGTCTTTAGCGGGGGGCCCTACGAGCAGTACTTC
d_call: -; v_call: TRBV2; clone_size: few; j_call: TRBJ1-5; cdr3_aa: CASNRIGENQPQHF; cdr3_nt: TGTGCCAGCAATCGTATTGGAGAGAATCAGCCCCAGCATTTT
d_call: -; v_call: TRBV4-3; clone_size: -; j_call: TRBJ2-3; cdr3_aa: CASSQDPIRTDTQYF; cdr3_nt: TGCGCCAGCAGCCAAGATCCGATTCGAACAGATACGCAGTATTTT
d_call: -; v_call: TRBV4-2; clone_size: many; j_call: TRBJ1-2; cdr3_aa: CASSQDYRALANYGYTF; cdr3_nt: TGTGCCAGCAGCCAAGATTATCGGGCTTTAGCTAACTATGGCTACACCTTC
d_call: -; v_call: TRBV18; clone_size: few; j_call: TRBJ2-7; cdr3_aa: CASSPPNSGSYEQYF; cdr3_nt: TGTGCCAGCTCACCACCGAATAGCGGCTCCTACGAGCAGTACTTC
d_call: -; v_call: TRBV12-3/TRBV12-4; clone_size: many; j_call: TRBJ1-1; cdr3_aa: CASREEYEAFF; cdr3_nt: TGTGCCAGCAGGGAAGAGTATGAAGCTTTCTTT
d_call: -; v_call: TRBV29-1; clone_size: many; j_call: TRBJ2-5; cdr3_aa: CSVALSETQYF; cdr3_nt: TGCAGCGTTGCACTGTCGGAGACCCAGTACTTC
d_call: -; v_call: TRBV4-3; clone_size: -; j_call: TRBJ2-7; cdr3_aa: CASSQDLRGYEQYF; cdr3_nt: TGCGCCAGCAGCCAAGATCTGAGGGGCTACGAGCAGTACTTC
d_call: -; v_call: TRBV5-1; clone_size: -; j_call: TRBJ1-6; cdr3_aa: CSSSLATASSYTSPLHF; cdr3_nt: TGCTCCAGCAGCTTGGCCACAGCCAGCTCCTATACTTCACCCCTCCACTTT
d_call: TRBD1; v_call: TRBV4-3; clone_size: few; j_call: TRBJ2-1; cdr3_aa: CASSQDGWDRFSYNEQFF; cdr3_nt: TGCGCCAGCAGCCAAGATGGGTGGGACAGGTTCTCCTACAATGAGCAGTTCTTC
d_call: -; v_call: TRBV5-8; clone_size: -; j_call: TRBJ2-3; cdr3_aa: CASSLEQDTDTQYF; cdr3_nt: TGTGCCAGCAGCTTGGAACAGGACACAGATACGCAGTATTTT